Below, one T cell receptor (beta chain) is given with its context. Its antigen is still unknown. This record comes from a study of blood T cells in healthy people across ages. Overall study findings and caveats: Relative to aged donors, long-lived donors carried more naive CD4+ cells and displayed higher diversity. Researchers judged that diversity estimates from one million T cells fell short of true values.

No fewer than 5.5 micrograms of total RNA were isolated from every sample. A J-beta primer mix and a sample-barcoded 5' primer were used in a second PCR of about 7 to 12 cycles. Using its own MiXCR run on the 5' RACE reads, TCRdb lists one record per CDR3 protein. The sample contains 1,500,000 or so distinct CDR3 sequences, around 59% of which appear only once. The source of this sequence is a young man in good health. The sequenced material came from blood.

The CDR3 bases are TGTGCCAGCAGCTTAGTCGAGACTTCTTACGAGCAGTTCTTC. This encodes CASSLVETSYEQFF. The chain is built from TRBV7-9 and TRBJ2-1; no clear D gene. The V end lost 1 base, the J end lost 10 bases, and 14 bases lay between the germline ends. Per germline, CDR1 SEHNR and CDR2 FQNEAQ (reference sequence). The CDR3 extends over 14 amino acids.